Below are 22 T cell receptor beta chains sequenced from a single sample in a study of cytomegalovirus exposure and HLA in healthy donors. PCR primers comprised 60 Vbeta and 13 Jbeta primers. Using immunoSEQ multiplex PCR, the repertoire was profiled, and TCRdb retains in-frame clones only, with some absent. The sample carries more than 85,000 clones, 79% recorded once. Sequencing input: PBMCs. These receptors were collected from a man younger than 45 in good health and CMV-seropositive.

The V call is TRBV6-6, the J call TRBJ1-6; 8 bases line up with TRBD1. Looked up from germline, CDR1 is MNHNY and CDR2 is SVGAGI (reference sequence). V shed 10 bases, J shed 13 bases, and the junction held 12 bases outside the gene matches. The CDR3 contains 13 residues. CDR3 sequence: CATNGQGTNPLHF. CDR3 DNA: TGTGCCACCAACGGACAGGGTACTAATCCCCTCCACTTT.

The J gene is TRBJ1-2, the V gene TRBV7-9; 7 bases fit TRBD1. V lost 4 bases and J lost 3; bases outside the gene matches: 2. There are 13 residues in the CDR3. Germline values: CDR1 SEHNR, CDR2 FQNEAQ (reference sequence). The CDR3 is CASSSGTDYGYTF. The CDR3 region has the DNA TGTGCCAGCAGCTCCGGGACAGACTATGGCTACACCTTC.

The V call is TRBV5-1, the J call TRBJ2-1, with a tentative D call TRBD1 (5 bases). This CDR3 region has 15 residues. The germline V gene encodes CDR1 SGHRS and CDR2 YFSETQ. Between the trimmed V and J ends, which lost 2 bases and 4 bases, there was a span of 13 bases. This chain's CDR3 is CASSLSRTSYNEQFF. Written as DNA, the CDR3 is TGCGCCAGCAGCTTAAGCAGGACAAGTTACAATGAGCAGTTCTTC.

The chain links TRBV6-7 to TRBJ2-7; 13 bases match TRBD2. TRBV6-7 is noted as an ORF with a role that remains uncertain. The CDR3 runs to 16 residues. Trimming removed 5 bases from V and 4 bases from J; junction bases left unmatched: 8. CDR3 residues: CASSGPGLAGSYEQYF. For the CDR3, the DNA is TGTGCCAGCAGTGGGCCGGGACTAGCGGGGTCGTACGAGCAGTACTTC.

The rearrangement links TRBV18 to TRBJ1-2, with 9 positions matching TRBD1. This CDR3 comprises 16 residues. Germline assignment: CDR1 KGHSH and CDR2 LQKENI. The trim removed 4 bases at V and 3 bases at J, leaving 9 bases unmatched. The CDR3 region is CASSLNKQGADYGYTF. The CDR3 DNA follows: TGTGCCAGCTCACTCAACAAACAGGGGGCGGACTATGGCTACACCTTC.

This rearrangement joins TRBV6-6 to TRBJ2-7; D uncertain. Trimming took 0 bases from V and 1 from J, leaving 4 bases between them. Germline V gives CDR1 MNHNY, CDR2 SVGAGI (reference sequence). The CDR3 has 13 amino acids. The DNA of the CDR3 is TGTGCCAGCAGTTACTCGGCTTCCTACGAGCAGTACTTC. It encodes CASSYSASYEQYF.

The CDR3 loop is CASSFRRGGSYNEQFF. The CDR3, as DNA: TGTGCCAGCAGCTTCCGGAGGGGGGGCTCCTACAATGAGCAGTTCTTC. The chain joins TRBV21-1 to TRBJ2-1; TRBD2 was called by the table and not checked on the DNA. TRBV21-1 counts as a pseudogene. The CDR3 is 16 amino acids.

Comment on this clone: Germline and junction disagree at one end, which may indicate a read error. The chain recombines TRBV7-3 with TRBJ2-2, with D possibly matching TRBD2 (7 bases). The germline gives CDR1 SGHTA, CDR2 FQGTGA. The CDR3 is made up of 16 amino acids. The CDR3 is CASTLNPGGNTGELFF. CDR3 coding DNA: TGTGCCAGCACCTTAAACCCGGGGGGCAACACCGGGGAGCTGTTTTTT. Looking up the rest from reference TRBV7-3 and TRBJ2-2 gives the full variable domain: GAGVSQTPSNKVTEKGKYVELRCDPISGHTALYWYRQSLGQGPEFLIYFQGTGAADDSGLPNDRFFAVRPEGSVSTLKIQRTERGDSAVYLCASTLNPGGNTGELFFGEGSRLTVL.

J is TRBJ1-3 and V is TRBV2, with D unclear. The CDR3 has 15 amino acids. Germline V gene lookup returns CDR1 SNHLY and CDR2 FYNNEI. V was shortened by 3 bases and J by 4 bases, with 13 bases between the two germline ends. The CDR3 coding sequence is TGTGCCAGCAGTGAGTACAGAGCGGGCGGAAACACCATATATTTT. This encodes CASSEYRAGGNTIYF.

This clone was observed a few times. The V call is TRBV25-1, the J call TRBJ2-5; TRBD2 aligns across 7 bases. The J call may be faulty, since TRBJ2-7 better matches the DNA end. Germline CDR1 is MGHDK and CDR2 is SYGVNS. The CDR3 is made up of 14 amino acids. In DNA form, the CDR3 reads TGTGCCAGCAGTCCTTCGCGGGGACTATACGAGCAGTACTTC. Protein sequence: CASSPSRGLYEQYF.

The chain couples TRBV2 to TRBJ2-5, with 8 bases lining up with TRBD2. Germline V gene sequence: CDR1 SNHLY, CDR2 FYNNEI. CDR3 length: 16 residues. V shed 1 base and J 1 base; nucleotides not matched to a gene: 5. This chain's CDR3 is CASSEDIAGFQETQYF. As DNA, the CDR3 is TGTGCCAGCAGTGAAGACATAGCGGGGTTCCAAGAGACCCAGTACTTC.

The J gene is TRBJ2-3, the V gene TRBV19; TRBD2 aligns across 12 bases. Germline V gene sequence: CDR1 LNHDA, CDR2 SQIVND (reference sequence). With 3 bases clipped from V and 0 bases from J, the junction kept 7 bases outside the gene matches. The CDR3 totals 18 residues. CDR3 sequence (DNA): TGTGCCAGTAGTATCCTAGCGGGGGGGCGTACCAGCACAGATACGCAGTATTTT. Protein: CASSILAGGRTSTDTQYF.

CDR3 coding DNA: TGCGCCAGCAGCCTCTCGGCGGGACAGGGGACAGATACGCAGTATTTT. Its protein product is CASSLSAGQGTDTQYF. The chain has TRBV5-1 and TRBJ2-3; 10 bases are a match to TRBD1. Germline trimming cut 4 bases from V and 3 bases from J; bases unmatched to any gene: 8. Germline values: CDR1 SGHRS, CDR2 YFSETQ. The CDR3 covers 16 residues.

The chain uses TRBV7-9 and TRBJ1-4; 7 nucleotides line up with TRBD1. V was clipped by 4 bases and J by 4 bases; unmatched bases: 6. Looked up from germline, CDR1 is SEHNR and CDR2 is FQNEAQ (reference sequence). There are 15 residues in the CDR3. The CDR3 DNA reads as TGTGCCAGCAGCTGGGGGGACAGCCATAATGAAAAACTGTTTTTT. It codes for CASSWGDSHNEKLFF.

This clone has only one observation. This chain connects TRBV6-5 to TRBJ1-6, with 7 bases identical to TRBD1. Germline CDR1 MNHEY, CDR2 SVGAGI. The length of the CDR3 is 14 residues. Germline trimming cut 7 bases from V and 9 bases from J; bases unmatched to any gene: 9. This CDR3 reads CASTSRQGGSPLHF. As DNA, the CDR3 is TGTGCCAGCACTTCCAGACAGGGTGGTTCACCCCTCCACTTT.

The rearrangement joins TRBV4-1 to TRBJ1-4; D call uncertain. The length of the CDR3 is 14 residues. Deletions cut 4 bases from V and 8 bases from J, with 14 bases between. Germline assignment: CDR1 MGHRA and CDR2 YSYEKL. The CDR3 DNA reads as TGCGCCAGCAGCCTCCGCGGGGTGGGGGAAAAACTGTTTTTT. This translates into CASSLRGVGEKLFF.

This chain joins TRBV5-4 and TRBJ2-3, with TRBD2 matching over 7 bases. Per the germline V gene, CDR1 is SGHNT and CDR2 is YYREEE (reference sequence). The CDR3 length is 14 residues. After removal of 2 bases from V and 5 bases from J, the junction contained 5 bases not matched to a gene. The CDR3 loop reads CASSLEGEGDTQYF. In DNA, the CDR3 is TGTGCCAGCAGCTTAGAAGGGGAGGGAGATACGCAGTATTTT.

This rearrangement joins TRBV6-1 to TRBJ1-5, with TRBD1 matching over 8 bases. The CDR3 covers 15 residues. Germline V gives CDR1 MNHNS, CDR2 SASEGT. Unmatched junction bases numbered 3, after V lost 0 bases and J lost 5 bases. The CDR3 is CASSEAGQVHQPQHF. Written as DNA, the CDR3 is TGTGCCAGCAGTGAAGCGGGACAGGTGCATCAGCCCCAGCATTTT.

V gene TRBV27 combines with J gene TRBJ1-5; TRBD1 might be the D (5 bases). This CDR3 is 14 amino acids long. With 8 bases removed from V and 2 bases from J, the gap between germline ends came to 13 bases. Per the germline V gene, CDR1 is MNHEY and CDR2 is SMNVEV (reference sequence). The CDR3 coding sequence is TGTGCCAGCGGACGCAGGGATGGCAATCAGCCCCAGCATTTT. Translating gives CASGRRDGNQPQHF.

This clone was recorded a few times. The V call is TRBV2, the J call TRBJ2-1; weak D call: TRBD2 (6 bases). The CDR3 is made up of 14 amino acids. Germline V lookup: CDR1 SNHLY, CDR2 FYNNEI. V lost 7 bases to trimming and J lost 0 bases, with 10 bases between them. The DNA for the CDR3 is TGTGCCAGCAAAACGGGGGACTCCTACAATGAGCAGTTCTTC. Its protein product is CASKTGDSYNEQFF.

The chain is built from TRBV5-6 and TRBJ2-3, with D hard to call. The V gene lost 6 bases and the J gene lost 11 bases, with 19 bases spanning the gap. The length of the CDR3 is 13 residues. The V gene's germline CDR1 is SGHDT and CDR2 YYEEEE. The chain's CDR3 is CASTPLNRVKQYF. The CDR3 region has the DNA TGTGCCAGCACCCCCTTAAATCGAGTTAAGCAGTATTTT.

This clone came up a few times. The V gene is TRBV7-8, the J gene TRBJ1-4; D is unclear. The V end was cut by 3 bases, the J end by 1 base, with 15 bases between. The CDR3 is made up of 17 amino acids. Germline lookup yields CDR1 SGHVS and CDR2 FQNEAQ. DNA for the CDR3: TGTGCCAGCAGCTTTATAATGCAGGAGGGAACTAATGAAAAACTGTTTTTT. Its translation: CASSFIMQEGTNEKLFF.